A selection of T cell receptor beta chains follows, all from one sample in a study of blood T cell repertoires in COVID-19. Assay: immunoSEQ multiplex PCR; the TCRdb copy retains only in-frame clones and omits some. Found here are around 57,000 clones, roughly 87% of them singletons; the top ten hold around 21%. The sample comprised peripheral blood. These receptors all stem from a woman aged 80 or over with COVID-19, enrolled during active disease. CDR3s include the opening cysteine and the closing phenylalanine or tryptophan. Fields, in order: V gene, J gene, D gene, clone size, CDR3 protein, CDR3 DNA. D genes are given only for firm matches. Some rows have no size entry. The others give once, few or many, or a class for an expanded clone.

V gene: TRBV2; J gene: TRBJ2-7; D gene: NA; clone size: NA; CDR3 protein: CASRVNGILELF; CDR3 DNA: TGTGCCAGCAGGGTCAACGGGATCCTAGAACTGTTC
V gene: TRBV9; J gene: TRBJ1-3; D gene: NA; clone size: NA; CDR3 protein: CASSVAGVGNTIYF; CDR3 DNA: TGTGCCAGCAGCGTAGCAGGGGTGGGAAACACCATATATTTT
V gene: TRBV4-1; J gene: TRBJ2-3; D gene: TRBD2; clone size: NA; CDR3 protein: CASSQETSGFPGDTQYF; CDR3 DNA: TGCGCCAGCAGCCAAGAGACTAGCGGGTTTCCTGGAGATACGCAGTATTTT
V gene: TRBV9; J gene: TRBJ1-3; D gene: NA; clone size: few; CDR3 protein: CASSFTGVAGNTIYF; CDR3 DNA: TGTGCCAGCAGCTTTACGGGGGTGGCTGGAAACACCATATATTTT
V gene: TRBV10-3; J gene: TRBJ1-6; D gene: TRBD1; clone size: few; CDR3 protein: CAISESTGRSPLHF; CDR3 DNA: TGTGCCATCAGTGAGTCGACAGGGAGATCACCCCTCCACTTT
V gene: TRBV19; J gene: TRBJ2-2; D gene: TRBD2; clone size: NA; CDR3 protein: CASRGVLGGAENTGELFF; CDR3 DNA: TGTGCCAGTAGGGGAGTCCTCGGGGGGGCGGAGAACACCGGGGAGCTGTTTTTT
V gene: TRBV2; J gene: TRBJ2-4; D gene: TRBD2; clone size: NA; CDR3 protein: CASSPGLAGNIQYF; CDR3 DNA: TGTGCCAGCAGCCCAGGACTAGCAGGAAACATTCAGTACTTC
V gene: TRBV18; J gene: TRBJ2-7; D gene: TRBD1; clone size: NA; CDR3 protein: CASSPRQGDSYEQYF; CDR3 DNA: TGTGCCAGCTCACCTAGACAGGGGGACTCCTACGAGCAGTACTTC
V gene: TRBV5-5; J gene: TRBJ2-5; D gene: TRBD1; clone size: NA; CDR3 protein: CASSTLTGFTETQYF; CDR3 DNA: TGTGCCAGCAGCACTTTGACAGGGTTTACAGAGACCCAGTACTTC
V gene: TRBV10-3; J gene: TRBJ2-2; D gene: TRBD1; clone size: NA; CDR3 protein: CAITAGTANTGELFF; CDR3 DNA: TGTGCCATCACCGCCGGGACAGCGAACACCGGGGAGCTGTTTTTT
V gene: TRBV4-1; J gene: TRBJ2-2; D gene: TRBD1; clone size: NA; CDR3 protein: CASSQDSGGAFPGELFF; CDR3 DNA: TGCGCCAGCAGCCAAGACTCAGGGGGCGCCTTCCCCGGGGAGCTGTTTTTT
V gene: TRBV5-6; J gene: TRBJ2-1; D gene: NA; clone size: NA; CDR3 protein: CASSPGAWLYNEQFF; CDR3 DNA: TGTGCCAGCAGTCCGGGAGCATGGCTCTACAATGAGCAGTTCTTC
V gene: TRBV11-2; J gene: TRBJ2-7; D gene: NA; clone size: NA; CDR3 protein: CASSLGGPRRYEQYF; CDR3 DNA: TGTGCCAGCAGCTTAGGCGGGCCCAGGCGCTACGAGCAGTACTTC
V gene: TRBV14; J gene: TRBJ1-6; D gene: TRBD1; clone size: NA; CDR3 protein: CASSQTVRGLSPLHF; CDR3 DNA: TGTGCCAGCAGCCAGACCGTCAGGGGGCTTTCACCCCTCCACTTT
V gene: TRBV10-3; J gene: TRBJ2-6; D gene: NA; clone size: once; CDR3 protein: CAITRDAGANVLTF; CDR3 DNA: TGTGCCATCACGCGGGATGCTGGGGCCAACGTCCTGACTTTC
V gene: TRBV15; J gene: TRBJ2-1; D gene: NA; clone size: NA; CDR3 protein: CATRLEGRANNEQFF; CDR3 DNA: TGTGCCACCAGGTTGGAGGGCAGGGCAAACAATGAGCAGTTCTTC
V gene: TRBV19; J gene: TRBJ2-1; D gene: TRBD2; clone size: NA; CDR3 protein: CATGAAVSGGEQFF; CDR3 DNA: TGTGCCACCGGGGCGGCGGTGTCGGGGGGTGAGCAGTTCTTC
V gene: TRBV7-9; J gene: TRBJ1-2; D gene: TRBD1; clone size: NA; CDR3 protein: CASSLGGGQGTEGYTF; CDR3 DNA: TGTGCCAGCAGCTTAGGCGGGGGACAGGGCACGGAGGGCTACACCTTC
V gene: TRBV5-5; J gene: TRBJ2-5; D gene: TRBD2; clone size: NA; CDR3 protein: CASSLVAGGGKETQYF; CDR3 DNA: TGTGCCAGCAGCTTAGTAGCGGGCGGGGGGAAAGAGACCCAGTACTTC
V gene: TRBV10-3; J gene: TRBJ1-2; D gene: NA; clone size: NA; CDR3 protein: CAISEEGLANYGYTF; CDR3 DNA: TGTGCCATCAGTGAGGAAGGTCTAGCTAACTATGGCTACACCTTC
V gene: TRBV20-1; J gene: TRBJ2-1; D gene: NA; clone size: NA; CDR3 protein: CSAPVSNEQFF; CDR3 DNA: TGCAGTGCTCCAGTAAGCAATGAGCAGTTCTTC
V gene: TRBV2; J gene: TRBJ1-2; D gene: NA; clone size: few; CDR3 protein: CASSDEGLGYGYTF; CDR3 DNA: TGTGCCAGCAGTGATGAGGGACTGGGCTATGGCTACACCTTC
V gene: TRBV2; J gene: TRBJ1-2; D gene: NA; clone size: NA; CDR3 protein: CASNPGGTNGYTF; CDR3 DNA: TGTGCCAGCAACCCTGGGGGGACCAATGGCTACACCTTC
V gene: TRBV6-5; J gene: TRBJ1-1; D gene: NA; clone size: NA; CDR3 protein: CASANPGNEAFF; CDR3 DNA: TGTGCCAGCGCGAACCCGGGGAATGAAGCTTTCTTT
V gene: TRBV7-9; J gene: TRBJ1-4; D gene: TRBD1; clone size: NA; CDR3 protein: CASSLAGQATEKLFF; CDR3 DNA: TGTGCCAGCAGCTTAGCGGGACAGGCAACTGAAAAACTGTTTTTT
V gene: TRBV5-4; J gene: TRBJ2-7; D gene: TRBD1; clone size: NA; CDR3 protein: CASSLGKERGQGQYEQYF; CDR3 DNA: TGTGCCAGCAGCTTGGGAAAGGAAAGGGGACAGGGGCAATATGAGCAGTACTTC
V gene: TRBV9; J gene: TRBJ1-2; D gene: NA; clone size: NA; CDR3 protein: CASSVDGGHYGYTF; CDR3 DNA: TGTGCCAGCAGCGTAGATGGAGGCCACTATGGCTACACCTTC
V gene: TRBV9; J gene: TRBJ2-2; D gene: NA; clone size: NA; CDR3 protein: CASGRASPGGTGELFF; CDR3 DNA: TGTGCCAGTGGGCGCGCCTCCCCGGGCGGGACCGGGGAGCTGTTTTTT